This TCR beta chain was sequenced in a study of blood T cell repertoires in COVID-19 (dated by TCRdb to about 2020). The study in broad terms: Samples covering the acute and convalescent phases of COVID-19 were provided by collaborators in the United States, Italy and Spain. The prospective study material was composed of cDNA or gDNA derived from T cells, B-cell-depleted T cells, or PBMCs. The dataset comprised deeply sampled blood TCRbeta repertoires from subjects exposed to, actively infected with, or recovered from COVID-19. The repertoires were released in a freely available public database intended as a resource for research on the immune response to SARS-CoV-2. Samples came from the ongoing ImmuneRACE study (first 160 participants) plus 1,254 subjects from 6 global collaborators. A de-identified subject ID, COVID-19 status, age in years and sex were almost always included in the sample metadata. Where available, HLA class I and class II types were taken from metadata supplied by the sample provider and were not determined by assay-based typing.

Enrolling through a virtual design, the prospective study's participants ranged in age from about 18 to 89 years and lived across around 25 United States geographic areas. Cohort assignment in the prospective study relied on participant-reported clinical history from a screening survey and a study questionnaire. In the prospective study, whole blood, serum and a nasopharyngeal or oropharyngeal swab were collected from each participant by mobile phlebotomists. Additional blood draws and questionnaires over an approximately 2-month period could optionally be provided by prospective study participants. Before DNA extraction, blood samples from the prospective study were shipped at room temperature or frozen. TCRbeta CDR3 regions were amplified from genomic DNA by means of the immunoSEQ Assay, a bias-controlled multiplex PCR. The paper's processing steps were these. The number of nucleated cells in each sample was estimated from the amplification of reference gene primers within the assay. To quantify the absolute abundance of each unique TCRbeta CDR3 rearrangement, sequence reads were collapsed and filtered. For each sample, productive Simpson clonality was calculated by taking the square root of Simpson's diversity index across productive rearrangements. TCRdb provides this immuneACCESS table in a form limited to in-frame rearrangements. Some clones are lacking; in checked studies, under half of them reflect an unresolved V gene, and why the rest are absent is not known. D and trimming come from the DNA, and the V and J calls and clone size come from that table. Here the sample has approximately 330,000 clones; 70% to 90% occur a single time. The biggest ten clones account for roughly 4.2% of the sample.

Worth noting for this clone: The specificity of this receptor is unknown. No base-level quality is on record; no much larger clone is a single base apart.

Counted from cysteine to phenylalanine, this CDR3 has 16 amino acids. CDR3 DNA is the only sequence kept; it has 48 bases, read in frame from the first base. Trimming removed 2 bases from V and 7 bases from J; the gene matches leave 8 bases unexplained. The germline V gene yields KGHDR for CDR1 and SFDVKD for CDR2. Study-wide conclusions, independent of this receptor: Clinical and demographic metadata were provided uncurated, with the amount varying by source and participant.

The TCR originated in a woman in her forties with acute COVID-19. Sequenced: PBMCs or T cells enriched from blood (not recorded which). The rearranged chain carries TRBV24-1 and TRBJ2-4; 9 bases in between match TRBD1. Here is the DNA: TGTGCCACCAGTGATTACGGGACAGGGTTCAGCAACATTCAGTACTTC. The translation is CATSDYGTGFSNIQYF.